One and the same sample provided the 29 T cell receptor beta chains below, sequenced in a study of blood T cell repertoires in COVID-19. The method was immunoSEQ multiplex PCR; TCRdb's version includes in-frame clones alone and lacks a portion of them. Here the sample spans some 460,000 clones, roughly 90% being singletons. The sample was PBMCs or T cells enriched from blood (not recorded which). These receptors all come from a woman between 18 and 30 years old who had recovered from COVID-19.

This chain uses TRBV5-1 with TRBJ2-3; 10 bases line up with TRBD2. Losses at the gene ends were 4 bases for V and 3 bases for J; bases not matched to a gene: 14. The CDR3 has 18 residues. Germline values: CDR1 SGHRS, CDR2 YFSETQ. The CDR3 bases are TGCGCCAGCAGCCCCTCTAGCGGGGGCGGAAAAGGAACAGATACGCAGTATTTT. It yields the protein CASSPSSGGGKGTDTQYF.

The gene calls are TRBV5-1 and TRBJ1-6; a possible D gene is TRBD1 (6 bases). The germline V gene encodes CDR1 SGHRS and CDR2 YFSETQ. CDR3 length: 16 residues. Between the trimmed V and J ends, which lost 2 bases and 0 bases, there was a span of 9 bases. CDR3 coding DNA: TGCGCCAGCAGCTTAGCAGGGGTCTCCTATAATTCACCCCTCCACTTT. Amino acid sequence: CASSLAGVSYNSPLHF.

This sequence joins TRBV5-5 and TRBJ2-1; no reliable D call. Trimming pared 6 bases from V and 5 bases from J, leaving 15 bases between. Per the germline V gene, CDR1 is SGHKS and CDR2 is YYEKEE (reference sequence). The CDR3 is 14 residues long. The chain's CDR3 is CASTLREADNEQFF. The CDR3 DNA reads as TGTGCCAGCACCCTCCGAGAGGCAGACAATGAGCAGTTCTTC. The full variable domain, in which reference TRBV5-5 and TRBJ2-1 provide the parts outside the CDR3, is DAGVTQSPTHLIKTRGQQVTLRCSPISGHKSVSWYQQVLGQGPQFIFQYYEKEERGRGNFPDRFSARQFPNYSSELNVNALLLGDSALYLCASTLREADNEQFFGPGTRLTVL.

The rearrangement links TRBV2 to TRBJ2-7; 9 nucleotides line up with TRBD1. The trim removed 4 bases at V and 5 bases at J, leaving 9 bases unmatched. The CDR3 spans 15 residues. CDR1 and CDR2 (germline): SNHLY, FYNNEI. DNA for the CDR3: TGTGCCAGCAGTGTGGCGGGACAGGGTCAGCACGAGCAGTACTTC. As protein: CASSVAGQGQHEQYF. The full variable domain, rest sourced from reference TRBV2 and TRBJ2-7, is EPEVTQTPSHQVTQMGQEVILRCVPISNHLYFYWYRQILGQKVEFLVSFYNNEISEKSEIFDDQFSVERPDGSNFTLKIRSTKLEDSAMYFCASSVAGQGQHEQYFGPGTRLTVT.

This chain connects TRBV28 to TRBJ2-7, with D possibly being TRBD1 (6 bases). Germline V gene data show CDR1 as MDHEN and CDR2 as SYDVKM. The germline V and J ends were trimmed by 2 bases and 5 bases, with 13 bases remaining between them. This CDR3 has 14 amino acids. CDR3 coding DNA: TGTGCCAGCAGTTTAGCAGGGGTTAGCAACGAGCAGTACTTC. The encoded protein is CASSLAGVSNEQYF. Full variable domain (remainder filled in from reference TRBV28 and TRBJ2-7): DVKVTQSSRYLVKRTGEKVFLECVQDMDHENMFWYRQDPGLGLRLIYFSYDVKMKEKGDIPEGYSVSREKKERFSLILESASTNQTSMYLCASSLAGVSNEQYFGPGTRLTVT.

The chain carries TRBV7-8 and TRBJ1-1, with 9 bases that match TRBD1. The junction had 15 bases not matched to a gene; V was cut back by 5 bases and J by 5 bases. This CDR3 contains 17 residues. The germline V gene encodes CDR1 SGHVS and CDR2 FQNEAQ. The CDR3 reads CASSQFGGQGRSTEAFF. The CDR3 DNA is TGTGCCAGCAGCCAATTCGGGGGACAGGGTAGGTCTACTGAAGCTTTCTTT.

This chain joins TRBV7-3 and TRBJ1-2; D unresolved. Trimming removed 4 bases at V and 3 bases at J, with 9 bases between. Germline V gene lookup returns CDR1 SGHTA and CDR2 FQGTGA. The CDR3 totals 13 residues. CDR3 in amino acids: CASSYNNDYGYTF. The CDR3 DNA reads TGTGCCAGCAGCTATAACAACGACTATGGCTACACCTTC.

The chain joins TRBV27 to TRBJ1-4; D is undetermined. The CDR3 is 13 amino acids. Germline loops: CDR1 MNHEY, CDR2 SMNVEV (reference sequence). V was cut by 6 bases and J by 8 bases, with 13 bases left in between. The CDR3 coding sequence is TGTGCCAGCAGCCCTCGGGAACACGAAAAACTGTTTTTT. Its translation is CASSPREHEKLFF. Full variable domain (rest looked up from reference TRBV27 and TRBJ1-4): EAQVTQNPRYLITVTGKKLTVTCSQNMNHEYMSWYRQDPGLGLRQIYYSMNVEVTDKGDVPEGYKVSRKEKRNFPLILESPSPNQTSLYFCASSPREHEKLFFGSGTQLSVL.

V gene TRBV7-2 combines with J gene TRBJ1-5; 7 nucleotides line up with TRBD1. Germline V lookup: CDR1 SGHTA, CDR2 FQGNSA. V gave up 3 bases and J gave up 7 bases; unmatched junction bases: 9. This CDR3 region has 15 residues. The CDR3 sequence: CASSLSTGFGQPQHF. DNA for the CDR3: TGTGCCAGCAGCTTGTCGACAGGGTTTGGGCAGCCCCAGCATTTT.

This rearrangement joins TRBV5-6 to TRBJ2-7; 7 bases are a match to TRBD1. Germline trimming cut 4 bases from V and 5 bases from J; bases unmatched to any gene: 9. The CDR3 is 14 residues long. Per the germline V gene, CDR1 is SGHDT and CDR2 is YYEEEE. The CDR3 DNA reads TGTGCCAGCAGCCTCACAGACAGGGCCCACGAGCAGTACTTC. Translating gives CASSLTDRAHEQYF.

The CDR3 reads CSVSDRGGLGQETQYF. The DNA of the CDR3 is TGCAGCGTCTCCGACAGGGGAGGATTGGGCCAAGAGACCCAGTACTTC. This rearrangement joins TRBV29-1 to TRBJ2-5; 8 bases fit TRBD1. Germline V gives CDR1 SQVTM, CDR2 ANQGSEA. The J segment lost 1 base and the V segment lost 6 bases, leaving 13 bases of the junction unmatched. The CDR3 length is 16 residues.

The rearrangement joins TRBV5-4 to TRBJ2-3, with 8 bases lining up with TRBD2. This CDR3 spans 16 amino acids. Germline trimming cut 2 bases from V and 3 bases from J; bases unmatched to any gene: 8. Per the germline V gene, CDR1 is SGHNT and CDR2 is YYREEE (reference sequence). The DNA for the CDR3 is TGTGCCAGCAGCTTTCGGGGGGGTAGGGAGACAGATACGCAGTATTTT. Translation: CASSFRGGRETDTQYF.

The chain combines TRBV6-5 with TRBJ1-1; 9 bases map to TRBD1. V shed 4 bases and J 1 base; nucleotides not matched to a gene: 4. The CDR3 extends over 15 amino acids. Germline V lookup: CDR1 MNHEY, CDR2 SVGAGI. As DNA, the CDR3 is TGTGCCAGCAGTTTACAGGGGGCGCAGAACACTGAAGCTTTCTTT. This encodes CASSLQGAQNTEAFF.

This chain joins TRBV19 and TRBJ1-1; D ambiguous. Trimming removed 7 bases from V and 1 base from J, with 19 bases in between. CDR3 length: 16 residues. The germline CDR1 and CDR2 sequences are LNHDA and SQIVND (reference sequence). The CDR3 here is CASTKEGPSANTEAFF. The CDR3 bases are TGTGCCAGTACGAAGGAGGGTCCCTCCGCGAACACTGAAGCTTTCTTT.

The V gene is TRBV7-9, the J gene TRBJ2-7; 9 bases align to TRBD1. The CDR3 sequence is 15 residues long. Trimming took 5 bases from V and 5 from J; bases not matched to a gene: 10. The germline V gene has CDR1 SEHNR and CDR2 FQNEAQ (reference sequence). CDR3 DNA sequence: TGTGCCAGCAGCAAGTCGCGGGACAGGGCAAACGAGCAGTACTTC. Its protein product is CASSKSRDRANEQYF.

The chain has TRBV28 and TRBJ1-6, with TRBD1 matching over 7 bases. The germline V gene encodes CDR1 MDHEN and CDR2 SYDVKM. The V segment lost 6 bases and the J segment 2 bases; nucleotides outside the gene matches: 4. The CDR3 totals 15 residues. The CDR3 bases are TGTGCCAGCAGCACAGGGGCGACCTATAATTCACCCCTCCACTTT. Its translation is CASSTGATYNSPLHF.

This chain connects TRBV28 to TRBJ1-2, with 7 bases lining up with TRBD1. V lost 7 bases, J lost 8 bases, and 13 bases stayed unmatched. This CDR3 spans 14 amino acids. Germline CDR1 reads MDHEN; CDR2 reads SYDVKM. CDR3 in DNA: TGTGCCAGCACTAGACAGGGCCCCAGGGGGGGCTACACCTTC. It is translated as CASTRQGPRGGYTF.

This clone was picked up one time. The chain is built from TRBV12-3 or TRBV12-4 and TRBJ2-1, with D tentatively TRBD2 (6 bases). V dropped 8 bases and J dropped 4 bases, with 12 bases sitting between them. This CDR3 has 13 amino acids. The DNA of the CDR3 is TGTGCCAGCCGCAGGGCGGGGTACAATGAGCAGTTCTTC. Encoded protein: CASRRAGYNEQFF.

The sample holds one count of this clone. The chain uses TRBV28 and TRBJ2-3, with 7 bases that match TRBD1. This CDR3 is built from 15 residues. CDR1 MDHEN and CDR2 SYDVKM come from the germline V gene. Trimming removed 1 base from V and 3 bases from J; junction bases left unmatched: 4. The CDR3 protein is CASSLSRQGTDTQYF. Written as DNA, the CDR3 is TGTGCCAGCAGTTTATCCCGACAGGGTACAGATACGCAGTATTTT.

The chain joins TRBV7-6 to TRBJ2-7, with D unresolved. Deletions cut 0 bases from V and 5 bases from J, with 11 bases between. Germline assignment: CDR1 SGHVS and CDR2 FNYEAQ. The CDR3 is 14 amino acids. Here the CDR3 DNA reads TGTGCCAGCAGCTTAGCGCTAGGTTCCAACGAGCAGTACTTC. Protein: CASSLALGSNEQYF. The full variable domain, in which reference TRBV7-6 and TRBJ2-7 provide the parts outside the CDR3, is GAGVSQSPRYKVTKRGQDVALRCDPISGHVSLYWYRQALGQGPEFLTYFNYEAQQDKSGLPNDRFSAERPEGSISTLTIQRTEQRDSAMYRCASSLALGSNEQYFGPGTRLTVT.

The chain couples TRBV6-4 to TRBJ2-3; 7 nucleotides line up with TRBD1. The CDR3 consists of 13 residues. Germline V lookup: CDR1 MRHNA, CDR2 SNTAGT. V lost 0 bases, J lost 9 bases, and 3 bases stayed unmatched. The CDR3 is CASSDSRQGTQYF. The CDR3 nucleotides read TGTGCCAGCAGTGACTCACGACAGGGCACGCAGTATTTT.

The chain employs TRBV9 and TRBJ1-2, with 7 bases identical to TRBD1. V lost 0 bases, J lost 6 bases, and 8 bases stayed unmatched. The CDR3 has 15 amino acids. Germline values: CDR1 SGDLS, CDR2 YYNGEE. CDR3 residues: CASSVGPGGGNGYTF. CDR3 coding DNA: TGTGCCAGCAGCGTAGGGCCAGGGGGAGGCAATGGCTACACCTTC.

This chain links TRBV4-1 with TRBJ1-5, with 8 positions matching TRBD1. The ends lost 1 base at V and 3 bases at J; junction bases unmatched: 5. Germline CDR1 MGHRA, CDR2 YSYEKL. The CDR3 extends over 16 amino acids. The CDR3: CASSQAGTGSNQPQHF. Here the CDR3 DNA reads TGCGCCAGCAGCCAAGCCGGGACAGGCTCCAATCAGCCCCAGCATTTT.

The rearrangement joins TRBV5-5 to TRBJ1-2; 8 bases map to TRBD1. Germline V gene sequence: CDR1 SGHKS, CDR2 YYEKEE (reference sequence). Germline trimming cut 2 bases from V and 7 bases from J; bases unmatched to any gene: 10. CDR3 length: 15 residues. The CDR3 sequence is CASSFGPTGGVGYTF. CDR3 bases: TGTGCCAGCAGCTTCGGGCCTACAGGGGGAGTTGGCTACACCTTC.

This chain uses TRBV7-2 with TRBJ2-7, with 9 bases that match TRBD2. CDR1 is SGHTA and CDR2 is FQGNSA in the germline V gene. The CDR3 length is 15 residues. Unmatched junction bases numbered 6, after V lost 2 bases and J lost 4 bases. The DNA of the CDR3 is TGTGCCAGCAGCTTATCGCGGGGGGGAGCATACGAGCAGTACTTC. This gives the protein CASSLSRGGAYEQYF.

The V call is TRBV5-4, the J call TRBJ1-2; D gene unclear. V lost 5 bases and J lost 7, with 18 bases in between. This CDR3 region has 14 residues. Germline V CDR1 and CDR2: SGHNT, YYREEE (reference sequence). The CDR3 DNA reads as TGTGCCAGCAGGGCTGGACCTAGCGGTTCTGGCTACACCTTC. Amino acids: CASRAGPSGSGYTF.

CDR3 nucleotides: TGTGCCTGGAGCCCGGGACAGGGAGGGAGTGATGGCTACACCTTC. Amino acid sequence: CAWSPGQGGSDGYTF. The chain combines TRBV30 with TRBJ1-2; 9 nucleotides match TRBD1. The CDR3 runs 15 residues. Germline trimming cut 3 bases from V and 6 bases from J; bases unmatched to any gene: 11. The germline gives CDR1 GTSNPN, CDR2 SVGIG (reference sequence).

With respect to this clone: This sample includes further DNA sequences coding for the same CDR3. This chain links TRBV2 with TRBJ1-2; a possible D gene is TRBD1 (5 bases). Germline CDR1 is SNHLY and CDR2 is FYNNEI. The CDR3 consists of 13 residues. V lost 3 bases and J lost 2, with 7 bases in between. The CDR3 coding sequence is TGTGCCAGCAGTGACGGGGGGAACTATGGCTACACCTTC. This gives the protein CASSDGGNYGYTF.

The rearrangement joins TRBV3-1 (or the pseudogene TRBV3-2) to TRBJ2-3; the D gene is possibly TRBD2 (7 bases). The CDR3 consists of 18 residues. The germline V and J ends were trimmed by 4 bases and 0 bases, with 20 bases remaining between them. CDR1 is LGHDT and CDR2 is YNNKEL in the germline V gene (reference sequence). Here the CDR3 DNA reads TGTGCCAGCAGCCCATGGAACTTTGGGGGGGCCAGCACAGATACGCAGTATTTT. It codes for CASSPWNFGGASTDTQYF.